This T cell receptor beta chain comes out of a study of vaccination effects on CD4 cells after COVID-19. Study context: The participants, recipients of two vaccine doses, got either BNT162b2 or mRNA-1273.

Note on this clone: Its matching antigen is unknown.

Only in-frame clones appear in the TCRdb table, and some are missing; sequencing was by immunoSEQ multiplex PCR. The repertoire holds about 20,000 clones, with approximately 70% as singletons. After expansion with viral peptide pools in the ViraFEST assay, antigen-specific CD4+ T cells were sequenced. Isolating CD4+ T cells followed 9 to 11 days of culture. The material sequenced was CD4+ T cells from PBMCs cultured with HCoV-229E spike peptides, taken before COVID-19 vaccination. The sequence derives from a human donor who received a COVID-19 vaccine.

CDR3 region: CASSPRDYNEQFF. Written as DNA, the CDR3 is TGTGCCAGCTCACCCCGGGACTACAATGAGCAGTTCTTC. This rearrangement joins TRBV18 to TRBJ2-1, with TRBD2 as a possible D gene (5 bases). The ends were cut back, 3 bases at V and 3 bases at J, with 6 bases in the middle. Germline assignment: CDR1 KGHSH and CDR2 LQKENI. CDR3 length: 13 residues.